What follows are 28 T cell receptor beta chains derived from one specimen sequenced in a study of beta chain features in type 1 diabetes. Expressed TCRB transcripts were sequenced, since all the RNA that had been isolated was reverse transcribed. Assay: immunoSEQ multiplex PCR; the TCRdb copy retains only in-frame clones and omits some. The data contain roughly 450,000 clones, about an eighth of them singletons. The sample taken for sequencing was naive CD4+ T cells from blood. The receptor source for this set is a young woman in good health.

This clone came up a few times. The V call is TRBV7-2, the J call TRBJ1-3; D possibly corresponds to TRBD1 (5 bases). This CDR3 is 14 amino acids long. Germline V gene sequence: CDR1 SGHTA, CDR2 FQGNSA. V lost 4 bases and J 4 bases, leaving 11 bases between the germline ends. CDR3 DNA sequence: TGTGCCAGCAGCTCCAGGGTCGGGGGAAACACCATATATTTT. It codes for CASSSRVGGNTIYF.

This clone came up a few times. The chain couples TRBV6-6 to TRBJ2-1; D gene ambiguous. V gave up 5 bases and J gave up 5 bases, with 13 bases separating them. The CDR3 spans 14 residues. Germline CDR1 MNHNY, CDR2 SVGAGI (reference sequence). CDR3: CASSDTSNHNEQFF. For the CDR3, the DNA is TGTGCCAGCAGTGACACCTCGAATCACAATGAGCAGTTCTTC.

This clone has a handful of counts. V gene TRBV6-5 combines with J gene TRBJ2-4; TRBD1 might be the D (5 bases). CDR3 length: 11 amino acids. Germline CDR1 MNHEY, CDR2 SVGAGI. V shed 6 bases and J shed 8 bases, with 8 bases lying between them. CDR3 sequence: CASSQGHIQYF. The CDR3 region has the DNA TGTGCCAGCAGCCAGGGTCACATTCAGTACTTC.

This clone was observed a few times. The CDR3 region is CASSFGTGAGETQYF. The DNA for the CDR3 is TGCGCCAGCAGCTTCGGGACGGGAGCGGGAGAGACCCAGTACTTC. J is TRBJ2-5 and V is TRBV5-1; possible D gene TRBD2, 6 bases. Germline assignment: CDR1 SGHRS and CDR2 YFSETQ. V was trimmed by 2 bases and J by 4 bases, leaving 15 bases between them. The CDR3 length is 15 residues.

The J gene is TRBJ2-7, the V gene TRBV2, with no clear D. This CDR3 is 11 amino acids long. V gave up 2 bases and J gave up 2 bases, with 1 base separating them. CDR1 SNHLY and CDR2 FYNNEI come from the germline V gene. The DNA of the CDR3 is TGTGCCAGCAGTGAAACCTACGAGCAGTACTTC. Translated, it gives CASSETYEQYF.

The chain employs TRBV7-3 and TRBJ2-3, with D possibly being TRBD1 (5 bases). The V end lost 2 bases, the J end lost 5 bases, and 11 bases lay between the germline ends. The length of the CDR3 is 14 residues. Germline V gene lookup returns CDR1 SGHTA and CDR2 FQGTGA. The CDR3 region has the DNA TGTGCCAGCAGCTTATTGGGGCCTGAAGATACGCAGTATTTT. Translation gives CASSLLGPEDTQYF.

This clone was counted ten times or more. The V and J genes are TRBV7-3 and TRBJ2-3; the D is unclear. CDR1 and CDR2 (germline): SGHTA, FQGTGA. The V and J ends lost 6 bases and 0 bases respectively, with 10 bases between them. This CDR3 comprises 14 residues. CDR3 in DNA: TGTGCCAGCAGTTTGCGCCCCAGCACAGATACGCAGTATTTT. The encoded protein is CASSLRPSTDTQYF.

Remarks on this clone: Additional DNA sequences in this sample encode the identical CDR3. The rearrangement joins TRBV29-1 to TRBJ2-5, with 8 bases lining up with TRBD1. Germline lookup yields CDR1 SQVTM and CDR2 ANQGSEA. This CDR3 has 12 residues. V shed 7 bases, J shed 2 bases, and the junction held 3 bases outside the gene matches. The CDR3 here is CSAGQGQETQYF. CDR3 DNA sequence: TGCAGCGCCGGACAGGGTCAAGAGACCCAGTACTTC.

This clone has a handful of counts. The gene calls are TRBV7-2 and TRBJ2-1; possible D gene TRBD1, 5 bases. The CDR3 covers 12 residues. Germline assignment: CDR1 SGHTA and CDR2 FQGNSA. Trimming pared 3 bases from V and 9 bases from J, leaving 9 bases between. CDR3 protein: CASSFRGVEQFF. DNA for the CDR3: TGTGCCAGCAGCTTTAGGGGCGTTGAGCAGTTCTTC.

The rearrangement joins TRBV7-2 to TRBJ2-3; 8 nucleotides align to TRBD2. The CDR3 has 19 amino acids. Unmatched junction bases numbered 17, after V lost 0 bases and J lost 6 bases. Germline V gene lookup returns CDR1 SGHTA and CDR2 FQGNSA. The CDR3 reads CASSLAFGGLAGPFDTQYF. CDR3 coding DNA: TGTGCCAGCAGCTTAGCCTTCGGTGGGTTAGCGGGACCTTTTGATACGCAGTATTTT.

This clone was detected a few times. The rearrangement joins TRBV7-9 to TRBJ1-5; D is ambiguous. Germline V gene sequence: CDR1 SEHNR, CDR2 FQNEAQ (reference sequence). With 6 bases removed from V and 4 bases from J, the gap between germline ends came to 10 bases. The length of the CDR3 is 13 residues. CDR3 in amino acids: CASSSDGNQPQHF. The CDR3, as DNA: TGTGCCAGCAGTTCCGACGGTAATCAGCCCCAGCATTTT.

The CDR3 DNA is TGTGCCACCAGCAGAGGAGTGGTTGAAAAACTGTTTTTT. The encoded protein is CATSRGVVEKLFF. The rearrangement joins TRBV15 to TRBJ1-4; D is ambiguous. The CDR3 extends over 13 amino acids. Germline V gives CDR1 LNHNV, CDR2 YYDKDF (reference sequence). Trimming removed 1 base from V and 7 bases from J, with 7 bases in between.

This clone was observed a handful of times. This chain uses TRBV14 with TRBJ1-1; D uncertain. With 1 base removed from V and 0 bases from J, the gap between germline ends came to 9 bases. Germline V gives CDR1 SGHDN, CDR2 FVKESK. The CDR3 runs to 15 residues. The CDR3 protein is CASSQVRNMNTEAFF. Here the CDR3 DNA reads TGTGCCAGCAGCCAAGTCCGGAACATGAACACTGAAGCTTTCTTT.

This clone turned up a few times. V usage is TRBV25-1 and J usage is TRBJ1-5; D is unclear. Looked up from germline, CDR1 is MGHDK and CDR2 is SYGVNS. V was trimmed by 1 base and J by 0 bases, leaving 4 bases between them. This CDR3 contains 14 residues. This CDR3 is CASSEWGSNQPQHF. The CDR3 bases are TGTGCCAGCAGTGAATGGGGTAGCAATCAGCCCCAGCATTTT.

In this sample, this clone turned up many times. The gene calls are TRBV7-9 and TRBJ1-4; D is uncertain. The CDR3 consists of 12 residues. Deletions cut 5 bases from V and 8 bases from J, with 9 bases between. CDR1 and CDR2 from the germline V gene are SEHNR and FQNEAQ (reference sequence). The CDR3 region has the DNA TGTGCCAGCAGCCAAACGGGCGAAAAACTGTTTTTT. This encodes CASSQTGEKLFF.

The chain joins TRBV9 to TRBJ2-3; 7 bases map to TRBD1. Germline assignment: CDR1 SGDLS and CDR2 YYNGEE. This CDR3 spans 15 amino acids. V was clipped by 4 bases and J by 6 bases; unmatched bases: 11. This CDR3 is CASSPHRQGADTQYF. The CDR3 DNA sequence: TGTGCCAGCAGCCCCCACCGACAGGGCGCGGATACGCAGTATTTT.

This clone occurred a few times. This CDR3 is CASERRVAQETQYF. The DNA for the CDR3 is TGTGCCAGCGAGCGGCGCGTTGCGCAAGAGACCCAGTACTTC. This chain links TRBV2 with TRBJ2-5; TRBD2 might be the D (5 bases). Germline assignment: CDR1 SNHLY and CDR2 FYNNEI. Deletions cut 8 bases from V and 2 bases from J, with 15 bases between. CDR3 length: 14 residues. The whole variable domain, remainder taken from reference TRBV2 and TRBJ2-5, is EPEVTQTPSHQVTQMGQEVILRCVPISNHLYFYWYRQILGQKVEFLVSFYNNEISEKSEIFDDQFSVERPDGSNFTLKIRSTKLEDSAMYFCASERRVAQETQYFGPGTRLLVL.

The V call is TRBV7-2, the J call TRBJ1-5; D ambiguous. This CDR3 comprises 14 residues. Germline loops: CDR1 SGHTA, CDR2 FQGNSA. The V gene lost 6 bases and the J gene lost 1 base, with 10 bases spanning the gap. The CDR3 DNA is TGTGCCAGCAGTTCCCCGGGGAGCAATCAGCCCCAGCATTTT. It translates to CASSSPGSNQPQHF.

This clone showed up just a few times. The V call is TRBV14, the J call TRBJ1-5, with a tentative D call TRBD1 (5 bases). The CDR3 length is 16 residues. CDR1 and CDR2 from the germline V gene are SGHDN and FVKESK. With 1 base removed from V and 2 bases from J, the gap between germline ends came to 12 bases. Written as DNA, the CDR3 is TGTGCCAGCAGCCAAGGGGGCCGCGGGGGCAATCAGCCCCAGCATTTT. This sequence encodes CASSQGGRGGNQPQHF.

CDR3 coding DNA: TGTGCCAGCAGTGCCCGGGACGGCCCCTACGAGCAGTACTTC. Translation gives CASSARDGPYEQYF. V gene TRBV27 combines with J gene TRBJ2-7; possibly TRBD1 or TRBD2 for D (5 bases each). This CDR3 comprises 14 residues. With 5 bases removed from V and 2 bases from J, the gap between germline ends came to 13 bases. The germline CDR1 and CDR2 sequences are MNHEY and SMNVEV (reference sequence).

This clone was recorded a few times. The chain combines TRBV29-1 with TRBJ2-5; maybe TRBD2 (5 bases). Germline lookup yields CDR1 SQVTM and CDR2 ANQGSEA. This CDR3 has 12 amino acids. V was pared by 7 bases and J by 5 bases, with 14 bases between. CDR3 nucleotides: TGCAGCGCCGCTGAGGGCCAGGAGACCCAGTACTTC. As protein: CSAAEGQETQYF.

This chain joins TRBV4-1 and TRBJ2-3; TRBD1 matches at 9 bases. Germline V gene sequence: CDR1 MGHRA, CDR2 YSYEKL. CDR3 length: 17 residues. V was pared by 1 base and J by 4 bases, with 9 bases of the junction left unmatched. The CDR3 protein is CASSQGRGQGRADTQYF. DNA for the CDR3: TGCGCCAGCAGCCAAGGTCGGGGACAGGGAAGGGCAGATACGCAGTATTTT.

The chain links TRBV15 to TRBJ2-6; D is undetermined. The V and J ends lost 6 bases and 1 base respectively, with 7 bases between them. Per germline, CDR1 LNHNV and CDR2 YYDKDF (reference sequence). CDR3 size: 14 residues. Here the CDR3 DNA reads TGTGCCACCAGTCCATTTTCTGGGGCCAACGTCCTGACTTTC. It translates to CATSPFSGANVLTF.

V gene TRBV7-8 combines with J gene TRBJ1-1; D possibly corresponds to TRBD1 (6 bases). The V end lost 5 bases, the J end lost 1 base, and 14 bases lay between the germline ends. The CDR3 covers 15 residues. Germline V gene data show CDR1 as SGHVS and CDR2 as FQNEAQ. CDR3 DNA sequence: TGTGCCAGCAGCCCGAGGACAGTGAGGAACACTGAAGCTTTCTTT. This gives the protein CASSPRTVRNTEAFF.

There are a few counts of this clone. The chain recombines TRBV30 with TRBJ1-4; D is ambiguous. CDR1 and CDR2 from the germline V gene are GTSNPN and SVGIG (reference sequence). CDR3 length: 15 residues. V was pared by 0 bases and J by 6 bases, with 14 bases between. CDR3 nucleotide sequence: TGTGCCTGGAGTGTACGCTGGGGTGAAGATGAAAAACTGTTTTTT. Protein: CAWSVRWGEDEKLFF. The full variable domain, completed using reference TRBV30 and TRBJ1-4, is SQTIHQWPATLVQPVGSPLSLECTVEGTSNPNLYWYRQAAGRGLQLLFYSVGIGQISSEVPQNLSASRPQDRQFILSSKKLLLSDSGFYLCAWSVRWGEDEKLFFGSGTQLSVL.

This clone was seen a few times. The chain has TRBV29-1 and TRBJ1-1; 9 bases are shared with TRBD1. V shed 0 bases and J 11 bases; nucleotides not matched to a gene: 13. The CDR3 loop spans 15 amino acids. CDR1 is SQVTM and CDR2 is ANQGSEA in the germline V gene. CDR3 DNA sequence: TGCAGCGTTGAAGACCCGGGACAGGGTTGGTTGGCGGCTTTCTTT. This codes for CSVEDPGQGWLAAFF.

This chain links TRBV6-6 with TRBJ2-7; 9 bases match TRBD1. The germline gives CDR1 MNHNY, CDR2 SVGAGI (reference sequence). The V segment lost 5 bases and the J segment 3 bases; nucleotides outside the gene matches: 5. The CDR3 loop spans 14 amino acids. CDR3 sequence reads: CASSQPGQGYEQYF. CDR3 bases: TGTGCCAGCAGTCAGCCGGGACAGGGCTACGAGCAGTACTTC.

This clone was observed a handful of times. The CDR3 loop is CASSQDADRRQPQHF. CDR3 sequence (DNA): TGCGCCAGCAGCCAAGATGCGGACAGGCGGCAGCCCCAGCATTTT. The rearrangement links TRBV4-3 to TRBJ1-5, with 7 positions matching TRBD1. The germline gives CDR1 LGHNA, CDR2 YSLEER. The CDR3 sequence is 15 residues long. Trimming took 0 bases from V and 7 from J; bases not matched to a gene: 6.